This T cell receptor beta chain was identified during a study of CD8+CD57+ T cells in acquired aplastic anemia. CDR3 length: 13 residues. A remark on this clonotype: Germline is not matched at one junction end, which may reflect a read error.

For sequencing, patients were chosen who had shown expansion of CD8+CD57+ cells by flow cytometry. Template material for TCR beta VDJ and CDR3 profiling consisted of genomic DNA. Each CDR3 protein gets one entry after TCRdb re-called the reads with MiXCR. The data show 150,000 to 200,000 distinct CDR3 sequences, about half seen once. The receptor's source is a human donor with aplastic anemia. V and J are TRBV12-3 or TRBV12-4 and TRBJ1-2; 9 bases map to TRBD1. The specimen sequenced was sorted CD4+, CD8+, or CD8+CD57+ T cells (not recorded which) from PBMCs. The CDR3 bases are TGTGCCACCAGTACAGGGGGCGGCTATGGCTACACCTTC. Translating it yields CATSTGGGYGYTF.